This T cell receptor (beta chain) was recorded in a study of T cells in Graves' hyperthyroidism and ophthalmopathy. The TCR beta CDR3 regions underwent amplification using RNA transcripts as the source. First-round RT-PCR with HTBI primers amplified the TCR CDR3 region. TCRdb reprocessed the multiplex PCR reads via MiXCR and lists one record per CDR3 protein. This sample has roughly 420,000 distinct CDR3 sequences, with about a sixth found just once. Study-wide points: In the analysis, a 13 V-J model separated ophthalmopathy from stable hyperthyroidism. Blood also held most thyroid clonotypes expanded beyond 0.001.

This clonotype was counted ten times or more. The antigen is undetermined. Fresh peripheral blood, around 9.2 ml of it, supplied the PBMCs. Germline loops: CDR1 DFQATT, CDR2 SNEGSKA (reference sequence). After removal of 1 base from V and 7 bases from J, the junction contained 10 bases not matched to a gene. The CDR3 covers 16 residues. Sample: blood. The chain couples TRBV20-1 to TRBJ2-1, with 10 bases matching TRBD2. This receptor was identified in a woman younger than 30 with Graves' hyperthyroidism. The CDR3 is CSARVGLAGVENEQFF. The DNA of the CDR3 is TGCAGTGCTAGAGTGGGGCTAGCGGGAGTTGAAAATGAGCAGTTCTTC.